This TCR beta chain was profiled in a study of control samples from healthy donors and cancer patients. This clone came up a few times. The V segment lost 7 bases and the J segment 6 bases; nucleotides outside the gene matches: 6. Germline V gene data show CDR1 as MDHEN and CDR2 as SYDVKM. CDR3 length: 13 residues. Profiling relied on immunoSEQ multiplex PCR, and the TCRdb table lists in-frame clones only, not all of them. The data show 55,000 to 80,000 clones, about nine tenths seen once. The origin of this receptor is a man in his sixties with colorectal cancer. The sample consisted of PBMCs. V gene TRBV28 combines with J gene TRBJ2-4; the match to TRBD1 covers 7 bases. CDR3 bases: TGTGCCAGCAATACAGGGGTGGGAAACATTCAGTACTTC. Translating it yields CASNTGVGNIQYF.